These 6 T cell receptor beta chains were sequenced from one sample in a study of post-analysis software for immune sequencing data. These receptors have no known antigen. The study's findings and limits: The study found TRBV5-6, TRBV5-1 and TRBV20-1 among a few TRBV segments more frequent in patients than controls.

Sequencing libraries made from TCR beta cDNA carried unique molecular identifiers. TCRdb passed the PCR reads through MiXCR, listing each CDR3 protein once. The sample lists just over 250,000 distinct CDR3 sequences, less than 40% occurring once. Sequenced input: blood. The receptor source for this set is a girl between 10 and 17 years old with multiple sclerosis.

This clonotype has at least ten counts. The rearrangement joins TRBV4-1 to TRBJ1-2; D remains ambiguous. Germline CDR1 is MGHRA and CDR2 is YSYEKL. CDR3 length: 16 amino acids. Trimming pared 0 bases from V and 4 bases from J, leaving 15 bases between. CDR3 sequence reads: CASSQEAPGVSYGYTF. CDR3 bases: TGCGCCAGCAGCCAAGAGGCTCCCGGCGTGTCCTATGGCTACACCTTC.

With regard to this clonotype: A read error may be the cause here, since a much bigger clone is one base away. The chain carries TRBV2 and TRBJ2-3; TRBD2 matches at 14 bases. Looked up from germline, CDR1 is SNHLY and CDR2 is FYNNEI. This CDR3 comprises 16 residues. The CDR3 is CAGSGTSGGYVDTQYF. In DNA form, the CDR3 reads TGTGCCGGCAGTGGGACTAGCGGGGGATACGTAGATACGCAGTATTTT.

CDR3 sequence reads: CASSTGTTNQPQHF. DNA for the CDR3: TGCGCCAGTTCTACGGGGACAACTAATCAGCCCCAGCATTTT. This chain links TRBV5-1 with TRBJ1-5, with D possibly matching TRBD1 (6 bases). The CDR3 loop spans 14 amino acids. V shed 8 bases and J shed 4 bases, with 16 bases lying between them. CDR1 and CDR2 from the germline V gene are SGHRS and YFSETQ.

In the case of this clonotype: This may be a read error: a much more frequent sequence differs by one nucleotide. CDR3 in amino acids: CASSTGGVRGIQYF. DNA for the CDR3: TGTGCCAGCAGCACCGGCGGGGTAAGGGGCATTCAGTACTTC. The rearrangement joins TRBV28 to TRBJ2-7, with D tentatively TRBD2 (6 bases). The DNA end favors TRBJ2-4, so the J call may be wrong. The germline V gene encodes CDR1 MDHEN and CDR2 SYDVKM. This CDR3 has 14 residues.

The genes are TRBV28 and TRBJ2-7, with a tentative D call TRBD1 (5 bases). Germline CDR1 is MDHEN and CDR2 is SYDVKM. The germline V and J ends were trimmed by 1 base and 0 bases, with 10 bases remaining between them. CDR3 length: 15 amino acids. The CDR3 DNA reads TGTGCCAGCAGTTTATACGGACAATCCTCCTACGAGCAGTACTTC. Its protein is CASSLYGQSSYEQYF.

The chain has TRBV4-1 and TRBJ1-2; a possible D gene is TRBD1 (5 bases). There are 15 residues in the CDR3. Trimming removed 3 bases from V and 4 bases from J, with 15 bases in between. Germline V gives CDR1 MGHRA, CDR2 YSYEKL. The CDR3 nucleotides are TGCGCCAGCAGCCATCCCCAGGGTAATTGCTATGGCTACACCTTC. It specifies CASSHPQGNCYGYTF.